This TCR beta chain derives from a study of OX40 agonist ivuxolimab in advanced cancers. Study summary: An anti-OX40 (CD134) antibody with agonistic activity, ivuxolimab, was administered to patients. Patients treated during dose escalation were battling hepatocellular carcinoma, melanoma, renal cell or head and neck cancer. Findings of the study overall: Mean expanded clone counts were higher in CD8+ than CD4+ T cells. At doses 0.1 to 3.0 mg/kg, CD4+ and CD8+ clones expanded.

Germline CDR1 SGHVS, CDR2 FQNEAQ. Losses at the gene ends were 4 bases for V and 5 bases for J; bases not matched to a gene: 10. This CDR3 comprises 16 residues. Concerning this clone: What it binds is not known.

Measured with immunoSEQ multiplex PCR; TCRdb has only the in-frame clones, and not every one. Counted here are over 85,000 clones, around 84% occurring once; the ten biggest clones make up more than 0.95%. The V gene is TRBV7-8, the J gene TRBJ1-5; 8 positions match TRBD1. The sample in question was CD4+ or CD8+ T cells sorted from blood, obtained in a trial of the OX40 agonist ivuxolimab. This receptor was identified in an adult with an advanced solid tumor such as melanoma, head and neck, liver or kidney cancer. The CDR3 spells CASSSATGGGHQPQHF. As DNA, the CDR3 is TGTGCCAGCAGCTCAGCTACAGGGGGAGGTCATCAGCCCCAGCATTTT.